The 27 T cell receptor beta chains reported below all come from one sample, sequenced in a study of cytomegalovirus exposure and HLA in healthy donors (TCRdb year 2017). Library preparation employed the immunoSEQ multiplex PCR assay. For the multiplex PCR, a mixture combining 60 forward primers for TCR Vbeta segments and 13 reverse primers for TCR Jbeta segments was used. TCRdb carries this immuneACCESS record with in-frame sequences only. Its versions omit some clonotypes, under half of them owing to an unresolved V gene in the studies checked, with the rest unexplained. The sample table holds fewer than 250,000 clones, of which around 80% were seen once. The ten top clones hold around 6% of the sample. Sequencing was performed on PBMCs. These receptors were taken from a man in his forties in good health and CMV-seropositive.

The chain carries TRBV6-5 and TRBJ1-2; maybe TRBD1 (5 bases). V lost 0 bases and J lost 8, with 13 bases in between. The V gene's germline CDR1 is MNHEY and CDR2 SVGAGI. The length of the CDR3 is 14 residues. CDR3 sequence: CASSYSISGSGYTF. For the CDR3, the DNA is TGTGCCAGCAGTTACTCGATTTCAGGGTCCGGCTACACCTTC.

Concerning this clone itself: Other DNA sequences in the same sample also yield this CDR3. This chain uses TRBV15 with TRBJ1-5; D might be TRBD1 (5 bases). This CDR3 comprises 15 residues. Trimming took 1 base from V and 1 from J, leaving 8 bases between them. Germline loops: CDR1 LNHNV, CDR2 YYDKDF (reference sequence). The CDR3 loop reads CATSRGQGSNQPQHF. CDR3 nucleotides: TGTGCCACCAGCAGAGGCCAGGGCAGCAATCAGCCCCAGCATTTT.

The CDR3 is CASSFNFITGELFF. Here the CDR3 DNA reads TGTGCCAGCAGTTTTAACTTCATCACCGGGGAGCTGTTTTTT. The chain couples TRBV27 to TRBJ2-2; D gene uncertain. Germline assignment: CDR1 MNHEY and CDR2 SMNVEV (reference sequence). V lost 3 bases and J 4 bases, leaving 9 bases between the germline ends. The CDR3 totals 14 residues.

V gene TRBV7-9 combines with J gene TRBJ2-3; 10 nucleotides agree with TRBD2. The germline gives CDR1 SEHNR, CDR2 FQNEAQ (reference sequence). There are 15 residues in the CDR3. V shed 6 bases, J shed 8 bases, and the junction held 11 bases outside the gene matches. CDR3 nucleotide sequence: TGTGCCAGCAGTCCGGGACTAGCGACCTTGGGTACGCAGTATTTT. This codes for CASSPGLATLGTQYF.

V gene TRBV6-1 combines with J gene TRBJ2-7; D is possibly TRBD2 (6 bases). Germline values: CDR1 MNHNS, CDR2 SASEGT. The CDR3 loop spans 16 amino acids. The germline V and J ends were trimmed by 0 bases and 7 bases, with 19 bases remaining between them. CDR3 DNA: TGTGCCAGCAGTGAAGCGCTACTAGCAAGAACGGGGGAGCAGTACGTC. Translation gives CASSEALLARTGEQYV.

The CDR3 DNA follows: TGTGCCAGCAGCGGTGGTTTGTCGGGAGATACGCAGTATTTT. Protein product: CASSGGLSGDTQYF. The genes are TRBV7-2 and TRBJ2-3, with D hard to call. The germline V gene encodes CDR1 SGHTA and CDR2 FQGNSA. This CDR3 has 14 amino acids. Trimming took 5 bases from V and 5 from J, leaving 14 bases between them.

The rearrangement links TRBV4-1 to TRBJ2-7; 7 bases match TRBD2. This CDR3 contains 13 residues. Germline values: CDR1 MGHRA, CDR2 YSYEKL. Unmatched junction bases numbered 1, after V lost 0 bases and J lost 5 bases. The CDR3: CASSQDLADEQYF. The CDR3 DNA is TGCGCCAGCAGCCAAGACCTAGCGGACGAGCAGTACTTC.

The chain has TRBV5-1 and TRBJ2-7, with D maybe TRBD1 (5 bases). The germline V gene has CDR1 SGHRS and CDR2 YFSETQ. V was clipped by 0 bases and J by 3 bases, with 10 bases between them. The CDR3 loop spans 14 amino acids. CDR3 bases: TGCGCCAGCAGCTTGGGGATCACAGGCTACGAGCAGTACGTC. It encodes CASSLGITGYEQYV.

The gene calls are TRBV18 and TRBJ2-2; unclear D gene. The germline V gene has CDR1 KGHSH and CDR2 LQKENI. The CDR3 sequence is 12 residues long. V shed 3 bases and J shed 3 bases, with 2 bases lying between them. CDR3 residues: CASSPDTGELFF. CDR3 DNA: TGTGCCAGCTCACCCGACACCGGGGAGCTGTTTTTT.

This sequence joins TRBV5-5 and TRBJ1-1; 9 nucleotides agree with TRBD1. V was clipped by 4 bases and J by 0 bases; unmatched bases: 1. CDR1 and CDR2 (germline): SGHKS, YYEKEE (reference sequence). This CDR3 is built from 14 residues. CDR3 loop: CASSRTGVNTEAFF. CDR3 coding DNA: TGTGCCAGCAGCCGGACAGGGGTGAACACTGAAGCTTTCTTT.

The chain carries TRBV19 and TRBJ1-1; possible D gene TRBD1, 5 bases. The V gene's germline CDR1 is LNHDA and CDR2 SQIVND (reference sequence). The V and J ends lost 5 bases and 4 bases respectively, with 11 bases between them. The length of the CDR3 is 13 residues. The CDR3 reads CASSPRVGTEAFF. The CDR3 nucleotides are TGTGCCAGTAGTCCCAGGGTGGGCACTGAAGCTTTCTTT. Complete variable domain (other parts from reference TRBV19 and TRBJ1-1): DGGITQSPKYLFRKEGQNVTLSCEQNLNHDAMYWYRQDPGQGLRLIYYSQIVNDFQKGDIAEGYSVSREKKESFPLTVTSAQKNPTAFYLCASSPRVGTEAFFGQGTRLTVV.

This clone showed up just once. The V call is TRBV7-9, the J call TRBJ1-1; TRBD1 is a possible D gene (5 bases). Per germline, CDR1 SEHNR and CDR2 FQNEAQ (reference sequence). Trimming removed 3 bases at V and 5 bases at J, with 10 bases between. The CDR3 covers 13 residues. The CDR3 coding sequence is TGTGCCAGCAGCTTTCCAGGGATAACTGAAGCTTTCTTT. Amino acid sequence: CASSFPGITEAFF.

The chain uses TRBV7-4 and TRBJ1-5, with no clear D. The V gene lost 1 base and the J gene lost 4 bases, with 5 bases spanning the gap. CDR1 and CDR2 (germline): SGHVT, SQSDAQ. The CDR3 covers 13 residues. The CDR3 bases are TGTGCCAGCAGCTTAGTAACTAATCAGCCCCAGCATTTT. It translates to CASSLVTNQPQHF.

The chain joins TRBV11-1 to TRBJ2-3; TRBD2 agrees at 10 bases. The CDR3 runs to 16 residues. The V gene's germline CDR1 is SGHAT and CDR2 FQDESV (reference sequence). Trimming removed 0 bases from V and 2 bases from J; junction bases left unmatched: 2. CDR3 DNA: TGTGCCAGCAGCTTAGCTCTAGCGGGGGACACAGATACGCAGTATTTT. It translates to CASSLALAGDTDTQYF.

The chain links TRBV6-5 to TRBJ2-7; D not certain. Trimming removed 4 bases from V and 6 bases from J, with 13 bases in between. The CDR3 is 13 residues long. Germline assignment: CDR1 MNHEY and CDR2 SVGAGI. The CDR3 here is CASSFGLLGEQYV. For the CDR3, the DNA is TGTGCCAGCAGTTTTGGGCTGTTGGGCGAGCAGTACGTC.

This clone has a handful of counts. The rearrangement links TRBV25-1 to TRBJ2-7; 7 bases fit TRBD1. Trimming removed 6 bases from V and 2 bases from J; junction bases left unmatched: 4. CDR1 is MGHDK and CDR2 is SYGVNS in the germline V gene. The CDR3 has 13 residues. In DNA form, the CDR3 reads TGTGCCAGCAGGGGACAGTTTACCTACGAGCAGTACTTC. Amino acid sequence: CASRGQFTYEQYF.

The chain links TRBV7-8 to TRBJ1-6; 9 nucleotides align to TRBD1. Looked up from germline, CDR1 is SGHVS and CDR2 is FQNEAQ. After removal of 5 bases from V and 4 bases from J, the junction contained 6 bases not matched to a gene. The CDR3 has 16 amino acids. CDR3 sequence reads: CASSPGGQGYNSPLHF. The CDR3 coding sequence is TGTGCCAGCAGCCCAGGGGGACAGGGATATAATTCACCCCTCCACTTT.

The chain combines TRBV6-1 with TRBJ1-1; perhaps TRBD1 as D (5 bases). The CDR3 totals 15 residues. Per germline, CDR1 MNHNS and CDR2 SASEGT. V lost 4 bases and J lost 4, with 16 bases in between. The CDR3 spells CASSGLVGGSTEAFF. Here the CDR3 DNA reads TGTGCCAGCAGTGGGCTCGTGGGGGGGAGCACTGAAGCTTTCTTT.

The chain carries TRBV5-6 and TRBJ2-1, with 11 bases that match TRBD2. Germline CDR1 and CDR2: SGHDT and YYEEEE. This CDR3 region has 14 residues. The V gene end was trimmed by 4 bases and the J gene end by 4 bases; junction bases not matched to a gene: 1. In DNA, the CDR3 is TGTGCCAGCAGCGGGACTAGCGGATACAATGAGCAGTTCTTC. Amino acid sequence: CASSGTSGYNEQFF.

J is TRBJ2-7 and V is TRBV2; TRBD2 matches at 7 bases. Germline CDR1 SNHLY, CDR2 FYNNEI. V lost 0 bases to trimming and J lost 0 bases; unmatched junction nucleotides: 8. The CDR3 covers 17 residues. The CDR3 spells CASSEAGVAGSSYEQYV. As DNA, the CDR3 is TGTGCCAGCAGTGAAGCGGGGGTAGCGGGCAGCTCCTACGAGCAGTACGTC.

The V call is TRBV11-3, the J call TRBJ2-5; 9 bases fit TRBD1. The V and J ends lost 4 bases and 5 bases, in that order; junction bases with no gene match: 8. Germline values: CDR1 SGHNT, CDR2 YENEEA. This CDR3 spans 15 amino acids. This CDR3 reads CASSSYFGTGETQYF. CDR3 nucleotide sequence: TGTGCCAGCAGCTCCTATTTTGGGACAGGGGAGACCCAGTACTTC.

This clone showed up just a few times. The chain is built from TRBV4-1 and TRBJ2-3, with TRBD1 matching over 10 bases. This CDR3 comprises 17 residues. CDR1 MGHRA and CDR2 YSYEKL come from the germline V gene. V shed 1 base, J shed 3 bases, and the junction held 7 bases outside the gene matches. CDR3 DNA: TGCGCCAGCAGCCAAGGTTTGGGACAGGGGAATACAGATACGCAGTATTTT. It encodes CASSQGLGQGNTDTQYF.

The V call is TRBV5-5, the J call TRBJ1-1; the match to TRBD1 covers 7 bases. CDR1 is SGHKS, CDR2 YYEKEE, per germline (reference sequence). The CDR3 is made up of 16 amino acids. V shed 6 bases and J 1 base; nucleotides not matched to a gene: 12. The CDR3 here is CASIYEQGLKNTEAFF. CDR3 in DNA: TGTGCCAGCATCTACGAACAGGGGTTGAAGAACACTGAAGCTTTCTTT. The full variable domain, rest sourced from reference TRBV5-5 and TRBJ1-1, is DAGVTQSPTHLIKTRGQQVTLRCSPISGHKSVSWYQQVLGQGPQFIFQYYEKEERGRGNFPDRFSARQFPNYSSELNVNALLLGDSALYLCASIYEQGLKNTEAFFGQGTRLTVV.

The chain joins TRBV5-1 to TRBJ2-5; D might be TRBD1 (5 bases). With 0 bases removed from V and 5 bases from J, the gap between germline ends came to 14 bases. Germline values: CDR1 SGHRS, CDR2 YFSETQ. The CDR3 sequence is 15 residues long. CDR3 coding DNA: TGCGCCAGCAGCTTGGAAGCAGGGATATCGGAGACCCAGTACTTC. Translation gives CASSLEAGISETQYF.

The chain joins TRBV6-5 to TRBJ2-3; a weak D match, TRBD1 (6 bases). Between the trimmed V and J ends, which lost 6 bases and 5 bases, there was a span of 15 bases. This CDR3 spans 14 amino acids. Germline loops: CDR1 MNHEY, CDR2 SVGAGI. This CDR3 reads CASSHTGPEDTQYF. The CDR3 DNA sequence: TGTGCCAGCAGCCATACAGGGCCCGAAGATACGCAGTATTTT.

The chain is built from TRBV5-1 and TRBJ1-2; maybe TRBD1 (6 bases). The CDR3 has 14 residues. V lost 3 bases to trimming and J lost 6 bases, with 15 bases between them. CDR1 SGHRS and CDR2 YFSETQ come from the germline V gene. CDR3 residues: CASSYQGQGNGYTF. CDR3 DNA: TGCGCCAGCAGCTACCAGGGGCAGGGAAATGGCTACACCTTC.

The V gene is TRBV13, the J gene TRBJ2-7, with D possibly being TRBD2 (5 bases). V lost 3 bases and J lost 2, with 11 bases in between. The CDR3 has 14 residues. The germline V gene has CDR1 PRHDT and CDR2 FYEKMQ (reference sequence). CDR3 sequence (DNA): TGTGCCAGCAGCTTGCGGGTGGAGGCCTACGAGCAGTACTTC. As protein: CASSLRVEAYEQYF. Combining the CDR3 with reference TRBV13 and TRBJ2-7 gives the whole variable domain AAGVIQSPRHLIKEKRETATLKCYPIPRHDTVYWYQQGPGQDPQFLISFYEKMQSDKGSIPDRFSAQQFSDYHSELNMSSLELGDSALYFCASSLRVEAYEQYFGPGTRLTVT.